The next 15 T cell receptor beta chains were all read from a single sample in a study of shared clonotypes between healthy human individuals. TCRdb's copy holds only in-frame clones and misses some; the assay was immunoSEQ multiplex PCR. The sample contains about 750,000 clones, almost 95% of which appear only once. Naive CD8 cells, CD45RO-negative and positively selected for CCR7, excluded terminally differentiated effector memory CD45RA+ cells. Source material: naive CD8+ T cells sorted from blood. The receptors here all came from a man aged 25 to 40 in good health.

The V call is TRBV2, the J call TRBJ2-7, with unresolved D. Trimming took 10 bases from V and 7 from J, leaving 11 bases between them. The CDR3 consists of 10 residues. CDR1 is SNHLY, CDR2 FYNNEI, per germline. The DNA of the CDR3 is TGTGCCACTAAGACGGAGGAGCAGTACTTC. Translating it yields CATKTEEQYF.

The count of this clone is one. The chain is built from TRBV12-5 and TRBJ1-3; no firm D call. Trimming took off 6 bases at V and 0 bases at J, with 9 bases between the two ends. CDR1 LGHNT and CDR2 FRNRAP come from the germline V gene. The CDR3 has 14 residues. This chain's CDR3 is CASGEGGSGNTIYF. The CDR3 nucleotides read TGTGCTAGTGGCGAGGGTGGCTCTGGAAACACCATATATTTT.

This rearrangement joins TRBV27 to TRBJ2-3, with 10 nucleotides matching TRBD2. The V and J ends lost 3 bases and 3 bases, in that order; junction bases with no gene match: 6. CDR1 and CDR2 from the germline V gene are MNHEY and SMNVEV (reference sequence). The CDR3 extends over 16 amino acids. In nucleotides, the CDR3 is TGTGCCAGCAGTTTCGGTGCTAGCGGGAGTACAGATACGCAGTATTTT. Protein product: CASSFGASGSTDTQYF.

The gene calls are TRBV18 and TRBJ1-2; D may be TRBD1 (5 bases). Germline V gene sequence: CDR1 KGHSH, CDR2 LQKENI. The germline V and J ends were trimmed by 3 bases and 0 bases, with 11 bases remaining between them. This CDR3 comprises 15 residues. The CDR3 loop reads CASSPTGTANYGYTF. The CDR3, as DNA: TGTGCCAGCTCACCTACCGGGACCGCTAACTATGGCTACACCTTC.

V and J are TRBV10-1 and TRBJ2-7; D unresolved. CDR3 length: 17 amino acids. V was shortened by 0 bases and J by 5 bases, with 20 bases between the two germline ends. Per the germline V gene, CDR1 is WNHNN and CDR2 is SYGVQD (reference sequence). CDR3: CASSESKGHGRLHEQYF. The CDR3 region has the DNA TGCGCCAGCAGTGAGTCGAAGGGCCACGGTCGGCTCCACGAGCAGTACTTC.

The chain is built from TRBV7-9 and TRBJ2-1, with D perhaps matching TRBD2 (6 bases). CDR3 length: 18 amino acids. Germline CDR1 SEHNR, CDR2 FQNEAQ (reference sequence). With 7 bases removed from V and 8 bases from J, the gap between germline ends came to 30 bases. The CDR3 nucleotides read TGTGCCAGCATCCCCGCGGTATGGGGAGCGGGTAAGAGGTATGAGCAGTTCTTC. Translation: CASIPAVWGAGKRYEQFF.

The chain links TRBV4-1 to TRBJ2-7; TRBD1 is a possible D gene (6 bases). V lost 0 bases and J lost 2, with 11 bases in between. CDR1 and CDR2 (germline): MGHRA, YSYEKL. CDR3 length: 15 amino acids. The CDR3 region has the DNA TGCGCCAGCAGCCAAGAGCCCGCAGGGGCCTACGAGCAGTACTTC. Amino acid sequence: CASSQEPAGAYEQYF.

The CDR3 bases are TGTGCCAGCAGCTTGTCCCTGGCGGCCCCACAAGAGACCCAGTACTTC. It codes for CASSLSLAAPQETQYF. The V call is TRBV7-9, the J call TRBJ2-5; D remains unclear. The V gene lost 3 bases and the J gene lost 2 bases, with 16 bases spanning the gap. This CDR3 comprises 16 residues. In germline, CDR1 is SEHNR, CDR2 FQNEAQ (reference sequence).

This clone was observed once. This chain connects TRBV27 to TRBJ2-7; D not certain. CDR3 length: 8 residues. Looked up from germline, CDR1 is MNHEY and CDR2 is SMNVEV (reference sequence). V dropped 9 bases and J dropped 5 bases, with 2 bases sitting between them. The CDR3 region has the DNA TGTGCCAGTGACGAGCAGTACTTC. Protein: CASDEQYF.

The CDR3 spells CSVTSRVSYGYTF. The CDR3 DNA is TGCAGCGTTACCTCCAGGGTGAGCTATGGCTACACCTTC. V gene TRBV29-1 combines with J gene TRBJ1-2; D perhaps matches TRBD1 (5 bases). V was shortened by 5 bases and J by 4 bases, with 14 bases between the two germline ends. The CDR3 is 13 amino acids. Germline-derived CDR1 and CDR2 are SQVTM and ANQGSEA.

This clone occurred once. The chain has TRBV14 and TRBJ2-5; maybe TRBD2 (5 bases). Trimming removed 0 bases at V and 4 bases at J, with 15 bases between. In germline, CDR1 is SGHDN, CDR2 FVKESK. The CDR3 spans 16 residues. The CDR3 coding sequence is TGTGCCAGCAGCCAAGATCGGACGGGCGCGGGAGAGACCCAGTACTTC. It encodes CASSQDRTGAGETQYF.

The chain uses TRBV7-9 and TRBJ2-1, with a possible D match to TRBD2 (5 bases). The CDR3 is 16 residues long. Germline CDR1 and CDR2: SEHNR and FQNEAQ (reference sequence). V shed 0 bases and J shed 8 bases, with 17 bases lying between them. The CDR3 DNA reads as TGTGCCAGCAGCTTAGCGATCTCAGCGGACGGGTATGAGCAGTTCTTC. This gives the protein CASSLAISADGYEQFF.

The CDR3 protein is CASIFRGGSEETQYF. The CDR3 nucleotides are TGTGCCAGCATCTTCAGAGGGGGTAGCGAAGAGACCCAGTACTTC. V and J are TRBV5-4 and TRBJ2-5; possibly TRBD1 for D (6 bases). The CDR3 is 15 amino acids. V lost 6 bases to trimming and J lost 3 bases, with 18 bases between them. Germline V gives CDR1 SGHNT, CDR2 YYREEE (reference sequence).

This rearrangement joins TRBV4-3 to TRBJ2-3; 9 nucleotides agree with TRBD2. This CDR3 comprises 16 residues. J was trimmed by 2 bases and V by 1 base; bases with no gene match: 4. Germline V gene sequence: CDR1 LGHNA, CDR2 YSLEER. CDR3 region: CASSQVLAGYTDTQYF. CDR3 DNA: TGCGCCAGCAGCCAAGTGCTAGCGGGGTACACAGATACGCAGTATTTT.

The chain uses TRBV28 and TRBJ1-5; D is uncertain. The germline V gene encodes CDR1 MDHEN and CDR2 SYDVKM. V shed 6 bases and J shed 7 bases, with 16 bases lying between them. The CDR3 sequence is 14 residues long. This chain's CDR3 is CASSLAEGWQPQHF. The CDR3 nucleotides are TGTGCCAGCAGCCTGGCGGAGGGTTGGCAGCCCCAGCATTTT.